The 25 T cell receptor beta chains below were found in one sample sequenced in a study of HIV-infected children after antiretroviral therapy interruption. The TCR library was built from RNA with a 3' RACE protocol and unique molecular identifiers. TCRdb used MiXCR to reprocess the 3' RACE reads, holding one entry per CDR3 protein. The data hold about 89,000 distinct CDR3 sequences, with approximately 6.9% observed a single time. Sample treatment: PENTA 11 planned treatment interruption arm or continuous ART arm. Specimen: CD45RA+ CD4+ T cells from PBMCs, pooled from several time points, collected from a donor given antiretroviral therapy, either interrupted or continuous. Subset defined: naive CD4+ CD45RA+ CD45RO- T cells. The receptors shown here come from a pool of human donors with HIV.

This clonotype came up many times. The DNA of the CDR3 is TGTGCCAGCAGCTTAACAGGGATCACTGAAGCTTTCTTT. Amino acids: CASSLTGITEAFF. The genes are TRBV7-3 and TRBJ1-1; D unclear. CDR3 length: 13 residues. The germline V gene encodes CDR1 SGHTA and CDR2 FQGTGA. V was pared by 0 bases and J by 4 bases, with 6 bases between.

In its sample, this clonotype was seen many times. V is TRBV5-1 and J is TRBJ2-3; 8 bases are a match to TRBD2. The CDR3 is 15 residues long. V lost 4 bases, J lost 4 bases, and 8 bases stayed unmatched. Germline V gives CDR1 SGHRS, CDR2 YFSETQ. The CDR3 DNA reads as TGCGCCAGCAGCCCCGAGCGGGAGCGGGCAGATACGCAGTATTTT. Amino acids: CASSPERERADTQYF. Full variable domain (outside the CDR3, taken from reference TRBV5-1 and TRBJ2-3): KAGVTQTPRYLIKTRGQQVTLSCSPISGHRSVSWYQQTPGQGLQFLFEYFSETQRNKGNFPGRFSGRQFSNSRSEMNVSTLELGDSALYLCASSPERERADTQYFGPGTRLTVL.

The V gene is TRBV24-1, the J gene TRBJ2-1, with D maybe TRBD2 (6 bases). Germline-derived CDR1 and CDR2 are KGHDR and SFDVKD. Trimming pared 4 bases from V and 2 bases from J, leaving 11 bases between. The CDR3 is 15 amino acids. In DNA, the CDR3 is TGTGCCACCAGTGACGGGGGACCAACCTACAATGAGCAGTTCTTC. This translates into CATSDGGPTYNEQFF.

This chain uses TRBV12-3 or TRBV12-4 with TRBJ2-7; D might be TRBD2 (5 bases). This CDR3 is built from 12 residues. The V and J ends lost 6 bases and 7 bases respectively, with 13 bases between them. In DNA, the CDR3 is TGTGCCAGCAGCCCGGGGTCGAAAGAGCAGTACTTC. This codes for CASSPGSKEQYF.

This clonotype was seen repeatedly, ten times or more. The genes are TRBV11-3 and TRBJ1-4; D is perhaps TRBD1 (5 bases). This CDR3 spans 13 amino acids. The germline gives CDR1 SGHNT, CDR2 YENEEA. The V end was cut by 3 bases, the J end by 8 bases, with 10 bases between. The DNA of the CDR3 is TGTGCCAGCAGCTTGGGGCAGAGCGAAAAACTGTTTTTT. Translated: CASSLGQSEKLFF.

This clonotype was detected ten times or more. This chain links TRBV7-2 with TRBJ1-6, with TRBD1 matching 9 bases. V lost 5 bases, J lost 13 bases, and 12 bases stayed unmatched. The V gene's germline CDR1 is SGHTA and CDR2 FQGNSA. The CDR3 length is 15 residues. CDR3 in DNA: TGTGCCAGCAGCCTCGTGGGACAGGGAGTCGGTCCCCTCCACTTT. Protein sequence: CASSLVGQGVGPLHF.

This clonotype was counted many times. The gene calls are TRBV5-1 and TRBJ1-5; no definite D call. The CDR3 covers 10 residues. Germline assignment: CDR1 SGHRS and CDR2 YFSETQ. V was trimmed by 7 bases and J by 6 bases, leaving 5 bases between them. The CDR3, as DNA: TGCGCCAGCGGCGGTCAGCCCCAGCATTTT. This gives the protein CASGGQPQHF.

This clonotype has only a few counts. V gene TRBV6-1 combines with J gene TRBJ1-5; D is uncertain. This CDR3 has 12 residues. V gave up 6 bases and J gave up 7 bases, with 10 bases separating them. The germline V gene encodes CDR1 MNHNS and CDR2 SASEGT. CDR3 in amino acids: CASSSAGQPQHF. CDR3 DNA sequence: TGTGCCAGCAGCTCCGCGGGGCAGCCCCAGCATTTT.

Sample share makes this clonotype medium-sized. The chain carries TRBV5-1 and TRBJ1-2; no reliable D call. This CDR3 spans 14 amino acids. Trimming left V 0 bases short and J 4 bases short, with 10 bases between. CDR1 is SGHRS, CDR2 YFSETQ, per germline. DNA for the CDR3: TGCGCCAGCAGCTTGGACGGACCGTCCTATGGCTACACCTTC. This translates into CASSLDGPSYGYTF.

The table lists this clonotype with many counts. The chain combines TRBV7-9 with TRBJ1-1; 8 bases fit TRBD1. J was trimmed by 6 bases and V by 2 bases; bases with no gene match: 5. The CDR3 contains 14 residues. Germline lookup yields CDR1 SEHNR and CDR2 FQNEAQ (reference sequence). The CDR3 here is CASSLSGGRPEAFF. For the CDR3, the DNA is TGTGCCAGCAGCTTATCAGGGGGCAGGCCTGAAGCTTTCTTT.

V is TRBV5-1 and J is TRBJ2-4; D is undetermined. V lost 4 bases and J 0 bases, leaving 14 bases between the germline ends. Germline V gives CDR1 SGHRS, CDR2 YFSETQ. The CDR3 extends over 16 amino acids. The CDR3 spells CASSNRTPLAKNIQYF. In DNA, the CDR3 is TGCGCCAGCAGCAACCGGACGCCCCTAGCCAAAAACATTCAGTACTTC.

This clonotype was observed many times. The chain combines TRBV20-1 with TRBJ1-5, with a weak D call TRBD1 (5 bases). The germline V and J ends were trimmed by 5 bases and 3 bases, with 11 bases remaining between them. The CDR3 has 13 residues. The germline V gene has CDR1 DFQATT and CDR2 SNEGSKA (reference sequence). In DNA form, the CDR3 reads TGCAGTGCTCTTCGGGACGACAATCAGCCCCAGCATTTT. It yields the protein CSALRDDNQPQHF.

This clonotype was recorded many times. The chain recombines TRBV11-2 with TRBJ2-7; D may match TRBD1 or TRBD2 (5 bases each). V lost 7 bases, J lost 2 bases, and 18 bases lay in between. Germline-derived CDR1 and CDR2 are SGHAT and FQNNGV. This CDR3 has 15 amino acids. The CDR3 nucleotides are TGTGCCAGCACCTTCCCGGGGACCCAAGCCTACGAGCAGTACTTC. As protein: CASTFPGTQAYEQYF.

The chain carries TRBV2 and TRBJ2-1; a weak D match, TRBD2 (6 bases). Between the trimmed V and J ends, which lost 6 bases and 2 bases, there was a span of 23 bases. Germline values: CDR1 SNHLY, CDR2 FYNNEI. CDR3 length: 18 amino acids. The DNA of the CDR3 is TGTGCCAGCAGAGACTTCCCAGGAACTAGCCTCGCCTACAATGAGCAGTTCTTC. It codes for CASRDFPGTSLAYNEQFF.

This clonotype was seen at least ten times. This chain connects TRBV6-5 to TRBJ1-1; D gene uncertain. The ends were cut back, 6 bases at V and 3 bases at J, with 8 bases in the middle. CDR3 length: 12 residues. Germline V gives CDR1 MNHEY, CDR2 SVGAGI. CDR3 loop: CASSGRDTEAFF. The CDR3 nucleotides read TGTGCCAGCAGCGGAAGGGACACTGAAGCTTTCTTT.

This clonotype showed up just a few times. V usage is TRBV19 and J usage is TRBJ1-5, with D tentatively TRBD1 (6 bases). Germline V gene data show CDR1 as LNHDA and CDR2 as SQIVND (reference sequence). The CDR3 consists of 12 residues. Deletions cut 7 bases from V and 6 bases from J, with 10 bases between. The CDR3 bases are TGTGCCAGTACAAAAGGGGGTCAGCCCCAGCATTTT. Translated: CASTKGGQPQHF.

This clonotype was counted between two and nine times. This chain connects TRBV19 to TRBJ2-2; D might be TRBD2 (6 bases). Germline-derived CDR1 and CDR2 are LNHDA and SQIVND (reference sequence). The ends were cut back, 3 bases at V and 1 base at J, with 12 bases in the middle. The CDR3 is made up of 16 amino acids. CDR3 nucleotide sequence: TGTGCCAGTAGTATTGGTAGGCGGGGGAACACCGGGGAGCTGTTTTTT. Protein sequence: CASSIGRRGNTGELFF.

The chain has TRBV5-1 and TRBJ2-7; D may be TRBD1 (6 bases). CDR3 size: 15 residues. The germline V gene encodes CDR1 SGHRS and CDR2 YFSETQ. The ends were cut back, 0 bases at V and 0 bases at J, with 10 bases in the middle. This chain's CDR3 is CASSLVTGNSYEQYF. The CDR3 DNA reads TGCGCCAGCAGCTTGGTTACAGGGAACTCCTACGAGCAGTACTTC.

This clonotype was picked up a small number of times. The chain recombines TRBV29-1 with TRBJ2-7; 12 bases map to TRBD2. This CDR3 region has 14 residues. Germline V gene sequence: CDR1 SQVTM, CDR2 ANQGSEA. Unmatched junction bases numbered 2, after V lost 5 bases and J lost 0 bases. The CDR3 loop is CSVRTSGISYEQYF. The CDR3, as DNA: TGCAGCGTTAGGACTAGCGGGATCTCCTACGAGCAGTACTTC.

This clonotype was observed many times. The chain has TRBV3-1 and TRBJ1-1; D might be TRBD1 (6 bases). V lost 7 bases, J lost 3 bases, and 12 bases lay in between. From germline, CDR1 is LGHDT and CDR2 YNNKEL (reference sequence). The CDR3 runs to 13 residues. DNA of the CDR3: TGTGCCAGCACCCAGGGGAAGGACACTGAAGCTTTCTTT. As protein: CASTQGKDTEAFF.

The sample holds many counts of this clonotype. The chain links TRBV5-1 to TRBJ2-7; maybe TRBD2 (5 bases). Germline CDR1 is SGHRS and CDR2 is YFSETQ. The CDR3 runs 14 residues. The ends were cut back, 3 bases at V and 6 bases at J, with 16 bases in the middle. This CDR3 reads CASSYRTQAGEQYF. CDR3 nucleotides: TGCGCCAGCAGCTACCGGACGCAGGCGGGCGAGCAGTACTTC.

This clonotype was seen at least ten times. The limits of the CDR3 on the DNA are not certain, so only TCRdb's listed CDR3 is given. This sequence joins TRBV20-1 and TRBJ2-1; TRBD2, the D gene given by the table, was not confirmed from the DNA. CDR1 DFQATT and CDR2 SNEGSKA come from the germline V gene (reference sequence). The CDR3 is 13 amino acids long, termini counted. The CDR3 loop is CSASSSGRSEQFF.

This chain connects TRBV12-3 or TRBV12-4 to TRBJ1-1; D is possibly TRBD1 (6 bases). V was cut by 7 bases and J by 2 bases, with 14 bases left in between. The CDR3 is made up of 14 amino acids. The CDR3 DNA reads TGTGCCAGCATGGCAGGGGTTCACAACACTGAAGCTTTCTTT. Amino acids: CASMAGVHNTEAFF.

This clonotype was observed a few times. The chain employs TRBV7-3 and TRBJ2-3; possibly TRBD1 or TRBD2 for D (5 bases each). Trimming took 3 bases from V and 2 from J, leaving 12 bases between them. This CDR3 has 15 residues. Germline CDR1 and CDR2: SGHTA and FQGTGA. CDR3 bases: TGTGCCAGCAGCTTTACTAGAGGGGTCACAGATACGCAGTATTTT. Its protein product is CASSFTRGVTDTQYF. Together with reference TRBV7-3 and TRBJ2-3, the CDR3 gives the full variable domain: GAGVSQTPSNKVTEKGKYVELRCDPISGHTALYWYRQSLGQGPEFLIYFQGTGAADDSGLPNDRFFAVRPEGSVSTLKIQRTERGDSAVYLCASSFTRGVTDTQYFGPGTRLTVL.

This clonotype came up many times. The CDR3 coding sequence is TGCAGTGCTAGAACTAGCGGGGGGGGGCTCGGTGAGCAGTTCTTC. This sequence encodes CSARTSGGGLGEQFF. V gene TRBV20-1 combines with J gene TRBJ2-1, with 13 bases aligning to TRBD2. CDR1 and CDR2 from the germline V gene are DFQATT and SNEGSKA (reference sequence). This CDR3 region has 15 residues. After removal of 2 bases from V and 9 bases from J, the junction contained 7 bases not matched to a gene.